This record covers a single T cell receptor (beta chain). CDR1 and CDR2 (germline): MDHEN, SYDVKM. The CDR3 spans 15 residues. Trimming took off 4 bases at V and 1 base at J, with 13 bases between the two ends. This sample was taken from a study of shared clonotypes between healthy human individuals. Profiling relied on immunoSEQ multiplex PCR, and the TCRdb table lists in-frame clones only, not all of them. The repertoire consists of roughly 700,000 clones, with roughly 70% occurring once and the leading ten covering 1.5% to 2%. The material sequenced was memory CD4+ T cells sorted from blood. Subset given: CD45RA-negative fraction. The chain employs TRBV28 and TRBJ1-1; tentative D call: TRBD1 (5 bases). This clonotype was obtained from a woman aged 30 to 39 in good health. The CDR3, as DNA: TGTGCCAGCAGTTCGGGGCCGCGGGGGAACACTGAAGCTTTCTTT. Translating it yields CASSSGPRGNTEAFF. Filled out from reference TRBV28 and TRBJ1-1, the complete variable domain reads DVKVTQSSRYLVKRTGEKVFLECVQDMDHENMFWYRQDPGLGLRLIYFSYDVKMKEKGDIPEGYSVSREKKERFSLILESASTNQTSMYLCASSSGPRGNTEAFFGQGTRLTVV.